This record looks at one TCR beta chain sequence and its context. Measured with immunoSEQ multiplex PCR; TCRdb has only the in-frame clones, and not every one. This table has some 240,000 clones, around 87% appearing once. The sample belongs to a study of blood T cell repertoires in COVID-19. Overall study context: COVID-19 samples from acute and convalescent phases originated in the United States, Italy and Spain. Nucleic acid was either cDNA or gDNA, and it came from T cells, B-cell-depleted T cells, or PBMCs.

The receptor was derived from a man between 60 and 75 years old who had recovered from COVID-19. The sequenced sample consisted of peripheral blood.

The CDR3 sequence is CASSLFYPGLGNEQFF. As DNA, the CDR3 is TGTGCCAGCAGCCTTTTCTACCCGGGACTAGGAAATGAGCAGTTCTTC. This chain uses TRBV5-8 with TRBJ2-1, with TRBD2 matching over 8 bases. The CDR3 contains 16 residues. J gave up 7 bases and V 4 bases, and 13 bases lay outside the gene matches. Per germline, CDR1 SGHTS and CDR2 YDEGEE.